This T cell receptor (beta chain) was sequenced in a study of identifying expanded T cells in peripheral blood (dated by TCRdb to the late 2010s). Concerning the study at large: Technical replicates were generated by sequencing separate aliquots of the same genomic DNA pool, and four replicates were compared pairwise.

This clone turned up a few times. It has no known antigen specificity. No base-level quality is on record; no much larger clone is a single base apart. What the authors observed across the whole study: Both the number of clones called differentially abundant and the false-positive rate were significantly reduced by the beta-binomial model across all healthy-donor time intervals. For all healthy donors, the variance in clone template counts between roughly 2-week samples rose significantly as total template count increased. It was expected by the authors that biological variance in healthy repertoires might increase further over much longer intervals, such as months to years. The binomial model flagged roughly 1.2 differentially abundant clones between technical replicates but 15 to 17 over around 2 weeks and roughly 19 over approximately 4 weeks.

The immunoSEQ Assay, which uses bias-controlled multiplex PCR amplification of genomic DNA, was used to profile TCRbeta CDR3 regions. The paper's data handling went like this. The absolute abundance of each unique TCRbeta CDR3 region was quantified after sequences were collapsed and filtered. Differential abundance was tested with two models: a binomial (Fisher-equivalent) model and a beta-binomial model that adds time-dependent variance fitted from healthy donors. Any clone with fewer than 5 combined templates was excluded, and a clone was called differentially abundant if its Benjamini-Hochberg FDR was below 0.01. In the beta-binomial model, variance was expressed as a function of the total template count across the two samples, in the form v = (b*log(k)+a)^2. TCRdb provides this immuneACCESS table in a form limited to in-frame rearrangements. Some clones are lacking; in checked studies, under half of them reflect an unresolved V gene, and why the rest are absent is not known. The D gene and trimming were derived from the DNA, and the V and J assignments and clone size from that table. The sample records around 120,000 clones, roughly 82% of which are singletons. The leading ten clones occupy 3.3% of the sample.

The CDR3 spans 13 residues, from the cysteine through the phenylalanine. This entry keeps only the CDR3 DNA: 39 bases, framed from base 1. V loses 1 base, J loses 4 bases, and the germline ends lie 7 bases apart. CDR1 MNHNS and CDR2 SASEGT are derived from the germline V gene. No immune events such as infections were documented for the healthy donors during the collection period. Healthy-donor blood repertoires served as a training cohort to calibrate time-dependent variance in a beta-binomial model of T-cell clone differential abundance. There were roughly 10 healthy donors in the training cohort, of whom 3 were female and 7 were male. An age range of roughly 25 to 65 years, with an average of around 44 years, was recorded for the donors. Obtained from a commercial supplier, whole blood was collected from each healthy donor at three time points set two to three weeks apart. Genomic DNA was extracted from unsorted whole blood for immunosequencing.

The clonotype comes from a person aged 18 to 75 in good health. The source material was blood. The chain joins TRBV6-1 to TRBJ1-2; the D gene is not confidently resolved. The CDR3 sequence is CASSEVGGYGYTF. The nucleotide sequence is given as TGTGCCAGCAGTGAAGTGGGAGGCTATGGCTACACCTTC.